These 19 T cell receptor beta chains originate from one sample sequenced in a study of post-analysis software for immune sequencing data. Regarding the study as a whole: With TRBV5-6, TRBV5-1 and TRBV20-1 included, about 5 TRBV segments were more frequent in patients than in controls.

Presence of unique molecular identifiers characterized the TCR beta cDNA libraries. TCRdb called the PCR reads again in MiXCR, with one record for every CDR3 protein. The sample has 500,000 to 600,000 distinct CDR3 sequences; roughly 47% are singletons. Antigen specificity for these receptors is unknown. Sequences were obtained from blood. These receptors all come from a girl aged 5 to 17 with multiple sclerosis.

This clonotype has just a few counts. The chain uses TRBV5-5 and TRBJ1-1, with D possibly TRBD1 on 5 matching bases. Germline loops: CDR1 SGHKS, CDR2 YYEKEE (reference sequence). CDR3 length: 15 amino acids. The V gene lost 3 bases and the J gene lost 0 bases, with 12 bases spanning the gap. The CDR3 reads CASSSTGRMNTEAFF. For the CDR3, the DNA is TGTGCCAGCAGCTCAACGGGACGTATGAACACTGAAGCTTTCTTT.

V is TRBV4-2 and J is TRBJ2-3, with 9 bases aligning to TRBD2. V shed 4 bases and J 5 bases; nucleotides not matched to a gene: 13. The CDR3 consists of 17 residues. Germline V gives CDR1 LGHNA, CDR2 YNFKEQ. The CDR3 loop is CASSRVLRLAVGDTQYF. DNA of the CDR3: TGTGCCAGCAGCCGCGTCCTGCGACTAGCGGTGGGAGATACGCAGTATTTT.

Concerning this clonotype itself: A junction end diverges from the germline sequence, so it may reflect a read error. The chain has TRBV29-1 and TRBJ2-2; a possible D gene is TRBD2 (5 bases). Germline CDR1 reads SQVTM; CDR2 reads ANQGSEA. The length of the CDR3 is 13 residues. The CDR3 region is CSVAAENTGELFF. The CDR3 coding sequence is TGCAGCGTTGCGGCGGAGAACACCGGGGAACTGTTTTTT.

This chain uses TRBV12-3 or TRBV12-4 with TRBJ2-1; 7 bases match TRBD1. This CDR3 contains 14 residues. With 6 bases clipped from V and 7 bases from J, the junction kept 9 bases outside the gene matches. The CDR3 region is CASRQNRGTNEQFF. The CDR3 coding sequence is TGTGCCAGCAGACAAAACAGGGGCACGAATGAGCAGTTCTTC.

In this sample, this clonotype turned up a few times. The rearrangement joins TRBV20-1 to TRBJ2-1, with TRBD2 matching over 9 bases. The CDR3 totals 14 residues. V dropped 3 bases and J dropped 5; count of bases not matched to a gene: 5. CDR1 and CDR2 from the germline V gene are DFQATT and SNEGSKA (reference sequence). The CDR3 region has the DNA TGCAGTGCTAGTAGCGGGAGCGCTAACAATGAGCAGTTCTTC. Translated, it gives CSASSGSANNEQFF.

This rearrangement joins TRBV5-1 to TRBJ2-5; TRBD2 aligns across 10 bases. The J segment lost 2 bases and the V segment lost 4 bases, leaving 11 bases of the junction unmatched. CDR1 SGHRS and CDR2 YFSETQ come from the germline V gene. The CDR3 extends over 17 amino acids. CDR3 amino acids: CASSTWTSGKGQETQYF. CDR3 sequence (DNA): TGCGCCAGCAGCACCTGGACTAGCGGCAAAGGACAAGAGACCCAGTACTTC. Full variable domain (rest looked up from reference TRBV5-1 and TRBJ2-5): KAGVTQTPRYLIKTRGQQVTLSCSPISGHRSVSWYQQTPGQGLQFLFEYFSETQRNKGNFPGRFSGRQFSNSRSEMNVSTLELGDSALYLCASSTWTSGKGQETQYFGPGTRLLVL.

This clonotype was seen a handful of times. The chain employs TRBV5-1 and TRBJ1-4, with 10 bases lining up with TRBD1. CDR3 size: 14 residues. J was trimmed by 6 bases and V by 3 bases; bases with no gene match: 2. The germline CDR1 and CDR2 sequences are SGHRS and YFSETQ. The CDR3 protein is CASSSGQGYEKLFF. CDR3 sequence (DNA): TGCGCCAGCAGCTCGGGACAGGGGTATGAAAAACTGTTTTTT. Variable domain in full (rest from reference TRBV5-1 and TRBJ1-4): KAGVTQTPRYLIKTRGQQVTLSCSPISGHRSVSWYQQTPGQGLQFLFEYFSETQRNKGNFPGRFSGRQFSNSRSEMNVSTLELGDSALYLCASSSGQGYEKLFFGSGTQLSVL.

The V gene is TRBV10-3, the J gene TRBJ2-5; D uncertain. Germline CDR1 is ENHRY and CDR2 is SYGVKD. The CDR3 is made up of 13 amino acids. V lost 8 bases and J 4 bases, leaving 14 bases between the germline ends. This CDR3 reads CAIGRALSETQYF. The CDR3 nucleotides read TGTGCCATCGGGCGAGCGCTCTCAGAGACCCAGTACTTC.

Only a few counts were recorded for this clonotype. The chain joins TRBV2 to TRBJ2-5; D tentatively reads TRBD1 or TRBD2 (5 bases each). V gave up 4 bases and J gave up 13 bases, with 16 bases separating them. The CDR3 runs to 12 residues. Germline V gene data show CDR1 as SNHLY and CDR2 as FYNNEI. The CDR3 here is CASSVGTVDSYF. Here the CDR3 DNA reads TGTGCCAGCAGTGTTGGGACCGTCGACTCGTACTTC. The full variable domain, its missing parts supplied by reference TRBV2 and TRBJ2-5, is EPEVTQTPSHQVTQMGQEVILRCVPISNHLYFYWYRQILGQKVEFLVSFYNNEISEKSEIFDDQFSVERPDGSNFTLKIRSTKLEDSAMYFCASSVGTVDSYFGPGTRLLVL.

Points on this clonotype: The conserved phenylalanine or tryptophan is not found at the CDR3 terminus, so this likely reflects a read error. This sequence joins TRBV7-2 and TRBJ2-5; 9 bases are a match to TRBD2. Germline V gene data show CDR1 as SGHTA and CDR2 as FQGNSA. V was clipped by 6 bases and J by 1 base; unmatched bases: 9. CDR3 length: 16 residues. This CDR3 reads CASSQIAGDLQETQYC. For the CDR3, the DNA is TGTGCCAGCAGTCAGATAGCGGGGGACCTCCAAGAGACCCAGTACTGC.

The rearrangement joins TRBV12-3 or TRBV12-4 to TRBJ2-6; D remains ambiguous. The CDR3 sequence is 15 residues long. V lost 0 bases to trimming and J lost 2 bases, with 5 bases between them. CDR3 residues: CASSLARAGANVLTF. CDR3 DNA sequence: TGTGCCAGCAGTTTAGCCCGGGCTGGGGCCAACGTCCTGACTTTC.

The chain carries TRBV7-2 and TRBJ2-3; 10 bases fit TRBD2. After removal of 7 bases from V and 5 bases from J, the junction contained 21 bases not matched to a gene. The CDR3 extends over 19 amino acids. The V gene's germline CDR1 is SGHTA and CDR2 FQGNSA. Here the CDR3 DNA reads TGTGCCAGCACCCGAGGGGGGGCTAGCGGGGGACTGGGGGAAGATACGCAGTATTTT. This translates into CASTRGGASGGLGEDTQYF.

The chain has TRBV5-1 and TRBJ2-3; D is unresolved. The CDR3 runs to 15 residues. The germline V gene encodes CDR1 SGHRS and CDR2 YFSETQ. V was clipped by 0 bases and J by 2 bases, with 10 bases between them. In DNA, the CDR3 is TGCGCCAGCAGCTTGGGGCTAAAAAACACAGATACGCAGTATTTT. This translates into CASSLGLKNTDTQYF.

The V gene is TRBV12-3 or TRBV12-4, the J gene TRBJ2-1; D may be TRBD1 (5 bases). CDR3 length: 13 amino acids. Trimming left V 7 bases short and J 6 bases short, with 13 bases between. The CDR3 DNA sequence: TGTGCCAGCACTCTAGGGGCAGTCAATGAGCAGTTCTTC. This gives the protein CASTLGAVNEQFF.

This clonotype was picked up many times. The chain joins TRBV12-3 or TRBV12-4 to TRBJ1-2; no reliable D call. The CDR3 contains 10 residues. Trimming cost V 2 bases and J 6 bases, with 1 base left between them. CDR3 residues: CASSLNGYTF. In DNA, the CDR3 is TGTGCCAGCAGTTTAAATGGCTACACCTTC.

This clonotype was seen a few times. The rearrangement joins TRBV25-1 to TRBJ1-6, with D unclear. V gave up 7 bases and J gave up 8 bases, with 12 bases separating them. Germline V CDR1 and CDR2: MGHDK, SYGVNS. The CDR3 has 13 residues. The CDR3 protein is CASTGISDSPLHF. In nucleotides, the CDR3 is TGTGCCAGCACTGGGATAAGCGATTCACCCCTCCACTTT. The full variable domain, rest sourced from reference TRBV25-1 and TRBJ1-6, is EADIYQTPRYLVIGTGKKITLECSQTMGHDKMYWYQQDPGMELHLIHYSYGVNSTEKGDLSSESTVSRIRTEHFPLTLESARPSHTSQYLCASTGISDSPLHFGNGTRLTVT.

The rearrangement uses TRBV20-1 and TRBJ1-1; TRBD1 matches 11 bases. Trimming took 6 bases from V and 9 from J; bases not matched to a gene: 9. CDR1 is DFQATT and CDR2 is SNEGSKA in the germline V gene (reference sequence). This CDR3 region has 13 residues. The chain's CDR3 is CSAEDRGRGKAFF. In DNA form, the CDR3 reads TGCAGTGCGGAGGACAGGGGGCGGGGAAAAGCTTTCTTT.

The rearrangement joins TRBV30 to TRBJ2-4; possibly TRBD1 or TRBD2 for D (5 bases each). The J call is in doubt because the DNA end fits TRBJ2-7 better. The CDR3 runs to 13 residues. CDR1 and CDR2 (germline): GTSNPN, SVGIG (reference sequence). The DNA of the CDR3 is TGTGCCTGGAGTGTAGGGGAGTTCTACGAGCAGTACTTC. Translated, it gives CAWSVGEFYEQYF.

This chain joins TRBV2 and TRBJ2-6; D call uncertain. Germline-derived CDR1 and CDR2 are SNHLY and FYNNEI. V lost 11 bases and J 4 bases, leaving 12 bases between the germline ends. This CDR3 region has 13 residues. The CDR3 reads CAGKSLGANVLTF. The DNA of the CDR3 is TGTGCCGGAAAAAGCTTGGGGGCCAACGTCCTGACTTTC.